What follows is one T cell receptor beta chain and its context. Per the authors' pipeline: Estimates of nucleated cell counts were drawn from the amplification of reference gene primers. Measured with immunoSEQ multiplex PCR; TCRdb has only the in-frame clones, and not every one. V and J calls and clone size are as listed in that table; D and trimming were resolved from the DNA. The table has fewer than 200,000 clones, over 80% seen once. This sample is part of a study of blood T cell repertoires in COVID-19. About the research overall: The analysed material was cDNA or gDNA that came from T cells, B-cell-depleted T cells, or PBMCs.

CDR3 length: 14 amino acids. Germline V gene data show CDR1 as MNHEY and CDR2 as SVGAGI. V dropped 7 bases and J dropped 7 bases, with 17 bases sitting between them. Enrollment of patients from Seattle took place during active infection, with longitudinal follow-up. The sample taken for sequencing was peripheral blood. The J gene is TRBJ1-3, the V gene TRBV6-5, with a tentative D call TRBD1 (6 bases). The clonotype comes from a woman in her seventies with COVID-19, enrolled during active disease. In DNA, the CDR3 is TGTGCCAGCACGGAGAGAGGGGGGGGCAACACCATATATTTT. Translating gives CASTERGGGNTIYF.